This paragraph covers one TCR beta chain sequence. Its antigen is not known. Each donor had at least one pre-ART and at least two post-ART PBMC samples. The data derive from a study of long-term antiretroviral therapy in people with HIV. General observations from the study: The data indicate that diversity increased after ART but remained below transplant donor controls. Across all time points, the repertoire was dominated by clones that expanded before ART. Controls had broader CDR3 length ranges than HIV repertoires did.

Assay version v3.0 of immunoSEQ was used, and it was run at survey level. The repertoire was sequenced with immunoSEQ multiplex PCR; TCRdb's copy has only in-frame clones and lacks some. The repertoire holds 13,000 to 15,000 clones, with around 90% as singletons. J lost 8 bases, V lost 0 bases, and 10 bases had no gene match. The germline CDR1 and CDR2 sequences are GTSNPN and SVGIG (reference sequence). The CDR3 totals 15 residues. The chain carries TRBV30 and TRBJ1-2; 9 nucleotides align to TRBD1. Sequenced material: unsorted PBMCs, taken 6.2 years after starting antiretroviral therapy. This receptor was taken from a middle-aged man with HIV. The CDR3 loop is CAWSVGTGIVGGYTF. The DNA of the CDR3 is TGTGCCTGGAGTGTAGGGACAGGGATAGTTGGCGGCTACACCTTC.